These T cell receptor beta chains were read from a single sample in a study of T-cell reconstitution after alpha-beta-depleted transplantation in children. TCRdb fed the PCR reads into MiXCR, producing one record per CDR3 protein. Of roughly 240,000 distinct CDR3 sequences in the sample, 6.5% to 9% were seen once. Sequencing was performed on PBMCs, mostly from graft donor cells, taken 180 days after TCRalphabeta/CD19-depleted stem cell transplant. The receptors were gathered from a male patient younger than 18 who had a stem cell transplant for acute lymphoblastic leukemia, so the T cells may come from the graft donor. CDR3s include the opening cysteine and the closing phenylalanine or tryptophan. The order of the fields is clone size, V gene, J gene, D gene, CDR3 protein, CDR3 DNA. A D gene is named only where the DNA matches it firmly. Each size is once, few, many, or a class for an expanded clone.

many	TRBV3-1	TRBJ1-1	TRBD1	CASSPTGVRGITEAFF	TGTGCCAGCAGCCCGACAGGGGTTAGGGGTATCACTGAAGCTTTCTTT
many	TRBV5-1	TRBJ1-2	NA	CATGVWGYGYTF	TGCGCCACAGGGGTTTGGGGCTATGGCTACACCTTC
many	TRBV6-2/TRBV6-3	TRBJ2-7	NA	CASCGSWEQYF	TGTGCCAGCTGCGGGTCCTGGGAGCAGTACTTC
many	TRBV3-1	TRBJ2-7	NA	CASSQDGGRLRYEQYF	TGTGCCAGCAGCCAAGATGGGGGCCGCCTACGGTACGAGCAGTACTTC
many	TRBV5-1	TRBJ1-1	NA	CASSLAWGANTEAFF	TGCGCCAGCAGCTTGGCCTGGGGGGCCAACACTGAAGCTTTCTTT
many	TRBV7-9	TRBJ2-7	NA	CASSPGSGFYEQYF	TGTGCCAGCAGCCCCGGATCGGGTTTCTACGAGCAGTACTTC
many	TRBV4-3	TRBJ2-2	NA	CASSPGPGNTGELFF	TGCGCCAGCAGCCCGGGCCCCGGGAACACCGGGGAGCTGTTTTTT
many	TRBV6-2/TRBV6-3	TRBJ1-1	NA	CASRDRVTEAFF	TGTGCCAGCAGGGACAGAGTCACTGAAGCTTTCTTT
many	TRBV27	TRBJ2-7	NA	CASSLGGWATYEQYF	TGTGCCAGCAGTTTAGGGGGATGGGCCACCTACGAGCAGTACTTC
many	TRBV27	TRBJ2-7	TRBD2	CASTKRREGRNEQYF	TGTGCCAGCACTAAGCGGCGGGAGGGCCGCAACGAGCAGTACTTC
few	TRBV20-1	TRBJ2-7	NA	CSAEDRDFSYEQYF	TGCAGTGCAGAAGACCGGGACTTCTCCTACGAGCAGTACTTC